Each of the 10 T cell receptor beta chains below was sequenced from the same sample in a study of T cells in Graves' hyperthyroidism and ophthalmopathy. TCR beta CDR3 sequences were amplified from RNA transcripts. Using the HTBI primer set, a first-round RT-PCR was run on the TCR CDR3. MiXCR was run by TCRdb on the multiplex PCR reads, yielding one entry per CDR3 protein. The table records about 350,000 distinct CDR3 sequences, approximately 15% of them present only once. The sample comprised blood. The receptor set was obtained from a woman in her 30s with Graves' hyperthyroidism.

This clonotype was seen a few times. The chain combines TRBV6-1 with TRBJ2-1; TRBD2 might be the D (5 bases). CDR1 is MNHNS, CDR2 SASEGT, per germline. The CDR3 spans 13 residues. The germline V and J ends were trimmed by 7 bases and 10 bases, with 17 bases remaining between them. The CDR3 DNA reads TGTGCCAGCAAAGTGACTACCATCGGGGAGCAGTTCTTC. Translation: CASKVTTIGEQFF.

This clonotype appeared many times. This chain joins TRBV19 and TRBJ1-5; no definite D call. V was shortened by 11 bases and J by 1 base, with 12 bases between the two germline ends. CDR1 LNHDA and CDR2 SQIVND come from the germline V gene (reference sequence). This CDR3 comprises 13 residues. CDR3 sequence (DNA): TGTGCCGGCCCTGGCGGAAGCAATCAGCCCCAGCATTTT. Encoded protein: CAGPGGSNQPQHF.

V and J are TRBV4-2 and TRBJ2-3; 9 nucleotides match TRBD2. The CDR3 spans 18 residues. The V and J ends lost 0 bases and 2 bases, in that order; junction bases with no gene match: 9. Germline V gene lookup returns CDR1 LGHNA and CDR2 YNFKEQ. For the CDR3, the DNA is TGTGCCAGCAGCCAAGAGGGGCGGCGGGAGGGGGACACAGATACGCAGTATTTT. It is translated as CASSQEGRREGDTDTQYF.

This clonotype was detected ten times or more. The gene calls are TRBV20-1 and TRBJ2-1, with D maybe TRBD2 (6 bases). Trimming left V 3 bases short and J 2 bases short, with 17 bases between. This CDR3 is built from 16 residues. Germline V lookup: CDR1 DFQATT, CDR2 SNEGSKA (reference sequence). The chain's CDR3 is CSASIRERVTYNEQFF. CDR3 sequence (DNA): TGCAGTGCTAGTATTCGGGAGAGGGTTACCTACAATGAGCAGTTCTTC.

This clonotype was observed many times. The J gene is TRBJ1-1, the V gene TRBV6-6; D gene uncertain. V was cut by 0 bases and J by 6 bases, with 17 bases left in between. The CDR3 has 16 residues. Germline-derived CDR1 and CDR2 are MNHNY and SVGAGI (reference sequence). The CDR3 DNA reads as TGTGCCAGCAGTTACTCGGAGCTACTGGGGAGTGCTGAAGCTTTCTTT. It codes for CASSYSELLGSAEAFF.

This clonotype was found a few times. This chain joins TRBV27 and TRBJ2-1; D assignment may be TRBD1 or TRBD2 (5 bases each). Deletions cut 2 bases from V and 9 bases from J, with 8 bases between. There are 12 residues in the CDR3. Germline loops: CDR1 MNHEY, CDR2 SMNVEV (reference sequence). In DNA, the CDR3 is TGTGCCAGCAGTTTAGGGACGCGTGAGCAGTTCTTC. Its translation is CASSLGTREQFF.

The table lists this clonotype with many counts. The rearrangement uses TRBV11-2 and TRBJ1-1; D is possibly TRBD1 (6 bases). The CDR3 has 15 residues. From germline, CDR1 is SGHAT and CDR2 FQNNGV. The V end lost 5 bases, the J end lost 3 bases, and 16 bases lay between the germline ends. The CDR3 sequence is CASSPRVGAYTEAFF. CDR3 sequence (DNA): TGTGCCAGCAGCCCTCGGGTGGGGGCCTACACTGAAGCTTTCTTT.

The CDR3 DNA is TGTGCCAGCAGTTACCCTGACAGGGTAACGGCTTTCTTT. Its protein is CASSYPDRVTAFF. The V and J genes are TRBV6-2 or TRBV6-3 and TRBJ1-1; 7 nucleotides match TRBD1. Germline CDR1 MNHEY, CDR2 SVGEGT. V was clipped by 2 bases and J by 11 bases; unmatched bases: 8. The CDR3 is made up of 13 amino acids.

This clonotype was recorded at least ten times. This rearrangement joins TRBV6-1 to TRBJ2-7, with 7 bases lining up with TRBD1. The CDR3 has 15 residues. V shed 5 bases, J shed 2 bases, and the junction held 9 bases outside the gene matches. Germline values: CDR1 MNHNS, CDR2 SASEGT. The CDR3 protein is CASSTPGTVPYEQYF. The CDR3 DNA reads TGTGCCAGCAGTACCCCCGGGACAGTTCCCTACGAGCAGTACTTC.

The CDR3, as DNA: TGTGCCAGTAGTATCGGCCTGGATCGGGACGAGCAGTACTTC. Protein sequence: CASSIGLDRDEQYF. The genes are TRBV19 and TRBJ2-7; D unresolved. Germline-derived CDR1 and CDR2 are LNHDA and SQIVND (reference sequence). Trimming shortened V by 3 bases and J by 5 bases, and 14 bases separated the two germline ends. The CDR3 runs 14 residues.